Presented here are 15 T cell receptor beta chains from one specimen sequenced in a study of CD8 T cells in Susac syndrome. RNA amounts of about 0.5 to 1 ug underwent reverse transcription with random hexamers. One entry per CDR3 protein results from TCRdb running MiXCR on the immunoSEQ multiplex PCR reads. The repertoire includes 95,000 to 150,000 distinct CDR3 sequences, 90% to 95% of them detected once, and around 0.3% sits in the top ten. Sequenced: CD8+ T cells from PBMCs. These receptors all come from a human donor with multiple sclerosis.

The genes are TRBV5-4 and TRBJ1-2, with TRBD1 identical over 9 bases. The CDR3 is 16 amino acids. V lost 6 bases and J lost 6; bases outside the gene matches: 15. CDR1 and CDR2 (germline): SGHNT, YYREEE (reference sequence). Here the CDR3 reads CASNHRDRALMNGYTF. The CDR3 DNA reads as TGTGCCAGCAATCACCGGGACAGGGCTTTAATGAATGGCTACACCTTC.

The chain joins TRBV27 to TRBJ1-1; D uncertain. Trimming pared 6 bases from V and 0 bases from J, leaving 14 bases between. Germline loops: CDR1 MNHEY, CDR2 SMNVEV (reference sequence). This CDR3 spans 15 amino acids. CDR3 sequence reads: CASSPRAGLNTEAFF. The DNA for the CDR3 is TGTGCCAGCAGCCCCCGGGCTGGTTTGAACACTGAAGCTTTCTTT.

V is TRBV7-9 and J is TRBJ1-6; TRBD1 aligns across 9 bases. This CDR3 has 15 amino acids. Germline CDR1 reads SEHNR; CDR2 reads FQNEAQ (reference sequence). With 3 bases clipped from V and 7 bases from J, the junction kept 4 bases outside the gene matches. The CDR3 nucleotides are TGTGCCAGCAGCTTTAAGGGGACAGGGAATTCACCCCTCCACTTT. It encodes CASSFKGTGNSPLHF.

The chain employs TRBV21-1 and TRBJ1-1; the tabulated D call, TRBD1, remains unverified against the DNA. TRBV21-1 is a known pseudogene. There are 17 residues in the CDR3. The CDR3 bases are TGTGCCAGCAGATCTCTTCAACCCGGGACAGGGGCCACTGAAGCTTTCTTT. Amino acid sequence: CASRSLQPGTGATEAFF.

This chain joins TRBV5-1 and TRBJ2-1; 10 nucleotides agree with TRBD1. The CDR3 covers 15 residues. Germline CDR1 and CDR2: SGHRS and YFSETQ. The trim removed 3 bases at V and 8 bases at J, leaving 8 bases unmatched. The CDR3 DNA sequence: TGCGCCAGCAGCTACCTGGGACAGGGGAATGATGAGCAGTTCTTC. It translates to CASSYLGQGNDEQFF.

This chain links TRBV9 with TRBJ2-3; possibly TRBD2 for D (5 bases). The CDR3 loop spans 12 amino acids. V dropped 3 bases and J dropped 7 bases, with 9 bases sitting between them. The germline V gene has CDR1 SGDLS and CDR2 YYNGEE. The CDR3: CASSGRGNTQYF. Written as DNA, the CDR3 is TGTGCCAGCAGCGGACGGGGAAATACGCAGTATTTT.

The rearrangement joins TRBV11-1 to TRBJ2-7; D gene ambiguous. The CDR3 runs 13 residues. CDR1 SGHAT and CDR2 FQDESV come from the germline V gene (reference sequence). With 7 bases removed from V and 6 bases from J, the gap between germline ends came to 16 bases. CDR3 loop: CASTLSPSREQYF. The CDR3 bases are TGTGCCAGCACTCTTTCCCCTTCGCGCGAGCAGTACTTC.

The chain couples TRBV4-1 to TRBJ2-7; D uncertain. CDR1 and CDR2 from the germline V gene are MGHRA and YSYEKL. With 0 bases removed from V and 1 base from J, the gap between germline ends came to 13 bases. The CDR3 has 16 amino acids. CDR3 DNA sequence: TGCGCCAGCAGCCAAGAGGGCAGAACACTGTCCTACGAGCAGTACTTC. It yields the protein CASSQEGRTLSYEQYF.

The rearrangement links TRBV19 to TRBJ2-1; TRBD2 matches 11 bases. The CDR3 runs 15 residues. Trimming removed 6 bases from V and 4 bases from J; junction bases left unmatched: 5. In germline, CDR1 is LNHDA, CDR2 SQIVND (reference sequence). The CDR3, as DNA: TGTGCCAGTAGCGTTACTAGCGGGGGTTACAATGAGCAGTTCTTC. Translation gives CASSVTSGGYNEQFF. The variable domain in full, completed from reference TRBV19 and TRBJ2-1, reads DGGITQSPKYLFRKEGQNVTLSCEQNLNHDAMYWYRQDPGQGLRLIYYSQIVNDFQKGDIAEGYSVSREKKESFPLTVTSAQKNPTAFYLCASSVTSGGYNEQFFGPGTRLTVL.

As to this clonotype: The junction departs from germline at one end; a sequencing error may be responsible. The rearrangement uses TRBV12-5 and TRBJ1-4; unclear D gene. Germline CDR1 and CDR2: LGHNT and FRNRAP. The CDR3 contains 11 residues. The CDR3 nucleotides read TGTGCTAGTGGTTTGGTAGAGCCCCTCGATTTT. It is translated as CASGLVEPLDF.

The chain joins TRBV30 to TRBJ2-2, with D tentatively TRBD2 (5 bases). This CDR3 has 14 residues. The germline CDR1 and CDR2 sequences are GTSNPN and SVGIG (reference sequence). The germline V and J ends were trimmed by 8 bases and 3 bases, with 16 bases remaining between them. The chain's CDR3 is CARGWRRDTGELFF. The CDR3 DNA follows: TGTGCCCGAGGGTGGCGACGGGACACCGGGGAGCTGTTTTTT.

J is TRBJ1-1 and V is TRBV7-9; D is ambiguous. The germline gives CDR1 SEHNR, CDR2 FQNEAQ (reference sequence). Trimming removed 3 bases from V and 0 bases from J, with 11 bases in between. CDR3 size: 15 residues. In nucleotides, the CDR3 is TGTGCCAGCAGCTTTTTGGAGGGCTTGAACACTGAAGCTTTCTTT. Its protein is CASSFLEGLNTEAFF.

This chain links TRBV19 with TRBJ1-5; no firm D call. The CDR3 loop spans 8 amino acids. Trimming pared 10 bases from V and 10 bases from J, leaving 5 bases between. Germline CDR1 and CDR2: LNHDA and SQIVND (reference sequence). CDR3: CATDPQHF. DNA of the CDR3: TGTGCCACGGACCCCCAGCATTTT.

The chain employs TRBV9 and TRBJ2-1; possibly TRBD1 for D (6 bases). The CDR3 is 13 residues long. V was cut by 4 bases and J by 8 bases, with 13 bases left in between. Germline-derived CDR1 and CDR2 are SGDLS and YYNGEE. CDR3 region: CASSPRGEDEQFF. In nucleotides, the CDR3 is TGTGCCAGCAGCCCCAGGGGAGAGGATGAGCAGTTCTTC.

In DNA form, the CDR3 reads TGTGCCAGCAGTTTAGGGCCAGGGTTCGGCGAGACCCAGTACTTC. Translating it yields CASSLGPGFGETQYF. The chain couples TRBV27 to TRBJ2-5; D is perhaps TRBD1 (5 bases). V lost 2 bases and J lost 5, with 15 bases in between. Germline loops: CDR1 MNHEY, CDR2 SMNVEV (reference sequence). This CDR3 comprises 15 residues.